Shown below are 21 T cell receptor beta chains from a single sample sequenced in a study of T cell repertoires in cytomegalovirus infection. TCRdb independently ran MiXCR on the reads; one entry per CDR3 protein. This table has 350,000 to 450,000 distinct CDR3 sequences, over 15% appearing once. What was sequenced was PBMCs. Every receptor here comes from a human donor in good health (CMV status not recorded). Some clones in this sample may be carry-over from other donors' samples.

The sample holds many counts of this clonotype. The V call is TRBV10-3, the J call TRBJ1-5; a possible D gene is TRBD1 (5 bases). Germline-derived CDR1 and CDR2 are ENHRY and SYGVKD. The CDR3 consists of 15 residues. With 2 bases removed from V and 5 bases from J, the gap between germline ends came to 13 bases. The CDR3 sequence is CAISEASGSDQPQHF. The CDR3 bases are TGTGCCATCAGTGAGGCGTCAGGGAGTGATCAGCCCCAGCATTTT.

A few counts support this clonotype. This chain's CDR3 is CSAVVPGGGPLETQYF. In DNA, the CDR3 is TGCAGTGCTGTCGTCCCGGGGGGGGGGCCTTTAGAGACCCAGTACTTC. This rearrangement joins TRBV20-1 to TRBJ2-5; 8 bases are a match to TRBD2. The V gene end was trimmed by 5 bases and the J gene end by 4 bases; junction bases not matched to a gene: 15. The CDR3 sequence is 16 residues long. Germline values: CDR1 DFQATT, CDR2 SNEGSKA (reference sequence).

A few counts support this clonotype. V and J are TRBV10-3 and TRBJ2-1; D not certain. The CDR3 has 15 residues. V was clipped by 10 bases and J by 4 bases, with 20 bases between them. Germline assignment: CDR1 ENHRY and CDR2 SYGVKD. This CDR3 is CATAVYETQYNEQFF. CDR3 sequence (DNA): TGTGCCACCGCCGTTTACGAAACCCAATACAATGAGCAGTTCTTC.

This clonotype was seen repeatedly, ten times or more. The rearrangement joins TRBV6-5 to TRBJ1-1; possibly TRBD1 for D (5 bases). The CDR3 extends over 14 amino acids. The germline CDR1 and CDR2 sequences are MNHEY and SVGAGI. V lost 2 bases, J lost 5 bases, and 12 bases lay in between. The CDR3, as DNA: TGTGCCAGCAGTTACGGGGACGGGGCAACTGAAGCTTTCTTT. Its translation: CASSYGDGATEAFF.

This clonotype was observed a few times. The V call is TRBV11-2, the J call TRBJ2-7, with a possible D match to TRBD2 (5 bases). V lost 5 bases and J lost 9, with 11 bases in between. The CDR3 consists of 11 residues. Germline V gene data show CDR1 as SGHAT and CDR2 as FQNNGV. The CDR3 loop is CASSTRGWQYF. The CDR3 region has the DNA TGTGCCAGCAGCACCCGCGGGTGGCAGTACTTC. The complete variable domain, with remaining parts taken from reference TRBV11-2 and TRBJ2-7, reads EAGVAQSPRYKIIEKRQSVAFWCNPISGHATLYWYQQILGQGPKLLIQFQNNGVVDDSQLPKDRFSAERLKGVDSTLKIQPAKLEDSAVYLCASSTRGWQYFGPGTRLTVT.

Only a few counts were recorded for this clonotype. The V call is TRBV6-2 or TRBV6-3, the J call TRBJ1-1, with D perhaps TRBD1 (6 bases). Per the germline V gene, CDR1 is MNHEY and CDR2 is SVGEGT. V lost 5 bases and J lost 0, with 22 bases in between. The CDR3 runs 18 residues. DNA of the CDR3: TGTGCCAGCAGTATGGGTTTATTTGGCAGGGGCTTGAACACTGAAGCTTTCTTT. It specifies CASSMGLFGRGLNTEAFF.

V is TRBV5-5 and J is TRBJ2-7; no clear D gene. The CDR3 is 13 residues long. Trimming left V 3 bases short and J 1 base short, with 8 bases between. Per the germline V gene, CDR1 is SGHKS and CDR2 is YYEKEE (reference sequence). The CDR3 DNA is TGTGCCAGCAGCTGGGCAGATTCCTACGAGCAGTACTTC. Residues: CASSWADSYEQYF.

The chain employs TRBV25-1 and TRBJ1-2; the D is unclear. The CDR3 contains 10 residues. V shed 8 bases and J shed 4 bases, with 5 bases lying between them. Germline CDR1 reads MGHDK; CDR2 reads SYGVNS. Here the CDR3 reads CASYSYGYTF. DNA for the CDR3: TGTGCCAGCTACAGCTATGGCTACACCTTC.

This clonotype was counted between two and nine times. The CDR3 protein is CASSLVLRTDTQYF. The CDR3 DNA reads TGTGCCAGCAGCTTAGTACTCCGCACAGATACGCAGTATTTT. The chain carries TRBV7-9 and TRBJ2-3, with D uncertain. Germline CDR1 SEHNR, CDR2 FQNEAQ (reference sequence). Trimming stripped 1 base from V and 1 base from J, with 6 bases between. The length of the CDR3 is 14 residues.

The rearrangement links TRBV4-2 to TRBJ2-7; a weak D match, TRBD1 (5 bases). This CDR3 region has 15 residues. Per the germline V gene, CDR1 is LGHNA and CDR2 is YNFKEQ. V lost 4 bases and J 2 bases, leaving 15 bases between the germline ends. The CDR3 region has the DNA TGTGCCAGCAGCCGTCAGGGCGATGAGACCTACGAGCAGTACTTC. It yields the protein CASSRQGDETYEQYF.

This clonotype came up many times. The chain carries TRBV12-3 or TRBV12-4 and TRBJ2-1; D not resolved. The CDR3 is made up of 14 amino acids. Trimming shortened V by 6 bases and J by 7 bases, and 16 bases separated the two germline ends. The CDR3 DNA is TGTGCCAGCAGCCGCACCGAGATCCGGAATGAGCAGTTCTTC. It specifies CASSRTEIRNEQFF.

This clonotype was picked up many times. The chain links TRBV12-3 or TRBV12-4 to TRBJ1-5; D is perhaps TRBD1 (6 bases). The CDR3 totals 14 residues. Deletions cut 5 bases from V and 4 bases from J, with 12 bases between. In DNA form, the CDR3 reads TGTGCCAGCAGTCGACAGGCGACAAATCAGCCCCAGCATTTT. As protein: CASSRQATNQPQHF.

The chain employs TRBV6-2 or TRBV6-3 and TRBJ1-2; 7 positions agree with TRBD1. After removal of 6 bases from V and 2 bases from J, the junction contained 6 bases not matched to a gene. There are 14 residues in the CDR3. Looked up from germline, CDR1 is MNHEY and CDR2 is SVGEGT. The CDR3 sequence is CASRSGTENYGYTF. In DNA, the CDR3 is TGTGCCAGCAGATCCGGGACAGAAAACTATGGCTACACCTTC.

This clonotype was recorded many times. The CDR3 DNA reads as TGTGCCAGCAGCCCTACTGACCTTAAGGGGAATGGTAAGAAGACCCAGTACTTC. Residues: CASSPTDLKGNGKKTQYF. The chain has TRBV28 and TRBJ2-5, with D possibly TRBD1 on 5 matching bases. The germline V gene has CDR1 MDHEN and CDR2 SYDVKM. V lost 6 bases and J 6 bases, leaving 29 bases between the germline ends. The CDR3 consists of 18 residues.

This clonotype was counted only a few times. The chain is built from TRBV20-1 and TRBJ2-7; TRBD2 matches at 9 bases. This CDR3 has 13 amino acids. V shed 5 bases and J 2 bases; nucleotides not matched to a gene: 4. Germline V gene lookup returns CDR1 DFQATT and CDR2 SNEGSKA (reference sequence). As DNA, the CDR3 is TGCAGTGCTGGGACTAGCTGGACCTACGAGCAGTACTTC. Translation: CSAGTSWTYEQYF.

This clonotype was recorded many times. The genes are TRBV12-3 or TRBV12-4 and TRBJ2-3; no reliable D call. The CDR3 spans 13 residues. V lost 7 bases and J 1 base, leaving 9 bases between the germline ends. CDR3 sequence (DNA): TGTGCCAGCACCCGCCTACGCACAGATACGCAGTATTTT. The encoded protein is CASTRLRTDTQYF.

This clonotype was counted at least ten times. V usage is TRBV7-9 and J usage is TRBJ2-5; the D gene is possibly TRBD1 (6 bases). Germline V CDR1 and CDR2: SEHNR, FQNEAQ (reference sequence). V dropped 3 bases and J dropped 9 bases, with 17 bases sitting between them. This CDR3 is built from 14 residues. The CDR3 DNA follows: TGTGCCAGCAGCTTGGACAGCTCCTCAGGGCCCCAGTACTTC. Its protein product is CASSLDSSSGPQYF. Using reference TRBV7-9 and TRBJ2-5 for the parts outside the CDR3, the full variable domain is DTGVSQNPRHKITKRGQNVTFRCDPISEHNRLYWYRQTLGQGPEFLTYFQNEAQLEKSRLLSDRFSAERPKGSFSTLEIQRTEQGDSAMYLCASSLDSSSGPQYFGPGTRLLVL.

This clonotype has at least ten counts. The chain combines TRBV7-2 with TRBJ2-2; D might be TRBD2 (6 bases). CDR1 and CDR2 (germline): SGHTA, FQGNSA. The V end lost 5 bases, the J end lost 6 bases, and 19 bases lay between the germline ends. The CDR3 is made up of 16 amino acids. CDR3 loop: CASSPPTGLTSGELFF. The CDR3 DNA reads TGTGCCAGCAGCCCCCCAACGGGACTTACCTCCGGGGAGCTGTTTTTT.

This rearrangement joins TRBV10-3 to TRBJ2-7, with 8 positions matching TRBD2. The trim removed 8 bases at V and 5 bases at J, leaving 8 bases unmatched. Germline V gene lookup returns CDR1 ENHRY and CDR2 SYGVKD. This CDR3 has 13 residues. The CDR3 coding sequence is TGTGCCATCGGGACTAGGAGTTCCGACGAGCAGTACTTC. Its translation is CAIGTRSSDEQYF.

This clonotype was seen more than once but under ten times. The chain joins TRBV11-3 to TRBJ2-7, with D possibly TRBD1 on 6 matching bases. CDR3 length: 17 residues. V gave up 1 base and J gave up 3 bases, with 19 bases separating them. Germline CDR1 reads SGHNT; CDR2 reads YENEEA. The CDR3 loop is CASSLGFRDKENYEQYF. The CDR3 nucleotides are TGTGCCAGCAGCTTAGGATTTCGGGACAAAGAAAACTACGAGCAGTACTTC.

CDR3 nucleotides: TGTGCCAGCAGCACCCTCCGTGACCCCGGACCCTACGAGCAGTACTTC. It is translated as CASSTLRDPGPYEQYF. The chain combines TRBV7-9 with TRBJ2-7; unclear D gene. CDR3 length: 16 amino acids. Trimming shortened V by 5 bases and J by 2 bases, and 19 bases separated the two germline ends. CDR1 SEHNR and CDR2 FQNEAQ come from the germline V gene (reference sequence).